These 30 T cell receptor beta chains were sequenced from one sample in a study of cytomegalovirus exposure and HLA in healthy donors. Profiling relied on immunoSEQ multiplex PCR, and the TCRdb table lists in-frame clones only, not all of them. The sample yields more than 300,000 clones, more than 80% seen once. The sequenced sample consisted of PBMCs. All receptors derive from a woman between 18 and 30 years old in good health and CMV-seronegative.

V gene TRBV7-2 combines with J gene TRBJ1-2; tentative D call: TRBD1 (6 bases). The CDR3 loop spans 15 amino acids. Germline assignment: CDR1 SGHTA and CDR2 FQGNSA. V dropped 0 bases and J dropped 8 bases, with 16 bases sitting between them. This CDR3 is CASSLAEGGHWGYTF. CDR3 in DNA: TGTGCCAGCAGCTTAGCGGAGGGGGGGCACTGGGGCTACACCTTC.

The V and J genes are TRBV13 and TRBJ2-7; possible D gene TRBD2, 5 bases. Trimming cost V 2 bases and J 6 bases, with 11 bases left between them. This CDR3 is 13 amino acids long. Germline V gene lookup returns CDR1 PRHDT and CDR2 FYEKMQ (reference sequence). CDR3 sequence reads: CASSLSREGEQYF. The CDR3 DNA reads as TGTGCCAGCAGCTTAAGCCGGGAAGGCGAGCAGTACTTC.

The chain is built from TRBV10-1 and TRBJ2-3; 13 nucleotides line up with TRBD2. Per germline, CDR1 WNHNN and CDR2 SYGVQD (reference sequence). The CDR3 consists of 15 residues. Trimming removed 6 bases from V and 6 bases from J; junction bases left unmatched: 6. CDR3 in amino acids: CASSTSGGVVDTQYF. CDR3 DNA sequence: TGCGCCAGCAGCACTAGCGGGGGGGTAGTGGATACGCAGTATTTT.

This chain links TRBV5-4 with TRBJ2-1, with TRBD2 identical over 8 bases. Germline-derived CDR1 and CDR2 are SGHNT and YYREEE (reference sequence). This CDR3 spans 14 amino acids. Trimming at V came to 4 bases and at J to 8 bases, leaving 8 bases not matched to a gene. The CDR3 coding sequence is TGTGCCAGCAGCAAGGGACTAGTATCCGATGAGCAGTTCTTC. Translation: CASSKGLVSDEQFF.

In its sample, this clone was seen once. The chain joins TRBV5-1 to TRBJ2-3; the match to TRBD2 covers 9 bases. Germline V gives CDR1 SGHRS, CDR2 YFSETQ. V lost 3 bases, J lost 1 base, and 6 bases stayed unmatched. CDR3 length: 16 amino acids. The CDR3 nucleotides are TGCGCCAGCAGCTCTGCTAGCGGGGCTCGCACAGATACGCAGTATTTT. Amino acid sequence: CASSSASGARTDTQYF. Full variable domain (outside the CDR3, taken from reference TRBV5-1 and TRBJ2-3): KAGVTQTPRYLIKTRGQQVTLSCSPISGHRSVSWYQQTPGQGLQFLFEYFSETQRNKGNFPGRFSGRQFSNSRSEMNVSTLELGDSALYLCASSSASGARTDTQYFGPGTRLTVL.

The rearrangement joins TRBV18 to TRBJ2-1; 8 bases are shared with TRBD1. V trimming: 6 bases; J trimming: 8 bases; junction bases outside the gene matches: 12. Germline V gene lookup returns CDR1 KGHSH and CDR2 LQKENI. This CDR3 is 15 amino acids long. The CDR3 sequence: CASSRQGPMDDEQFF. The CDR3 nucleotides read TGTGCCAGCTCCCGACAGGGGCCCATGGACGATGAGCAGTTCTTC.

The V and J genes are TRBV4-2 and TRBJ2-5; TRBD2 matches 7 bases. The CDR3 totals 17 residues. CDR1 and CDR2 from the germline V gene are LGHNA and YNFKEQ. V gave up 5 bases and J gave up 4 bases; unmatched junction bases: 16. The CDR3 nucleotides are TGTGCCAGCAGCGAAACCGCTGGGGGGAGGGGAGGAGAGACCCAGTACTTC. This codes for CASSETAGGRGGETQYF.

This chain connects TRBV2 to TRBJ1-2; no firm D call. Per the germline V gene, CDR1 is SNHLY and CDR2 is FYNNEI. This CDR3 has 13 amino acids. Trimming stripped 0 bases from V and 4 bases from J, with 6 bases between. The CDR3 DNA reads TGTGCCAGCAGTGAAGCCAGGCCCTATGGCTACACCTTC. Its protein product is CASSEARPYGYTF. Based on the CDR3 plus reference TRBV2 and TRBJ1-2, the full variable domain is EPEVTQTPSHQVTQMGQEVILRCVPISNHLYFYWYRQILGQKVEFLVSFYNNEISEKSEIFDDQFSVERPDGSNFTLKIRSTKLEDSAMYFCASSEARPYGYTFGSGTRLTVV.

Regarding this clone: Additional DNA sequences in this sample encode the identical CDR3. This rearrangement joins TRBV7-3 to TRBJ2-1, with 12 bases that match TRBD2. J gave up 7 bases and V 4 bases, and 2 bases lay outside the gene matches. Germline loops: CDR1 SGHTA, CDR2 FQGTGA. The CDR3 contains 14 residues. This chain's CDR3 is CASSSGTSGNEQFF. The CDR3 DNA follows: TGTGCCAGCAGCTCCGGGACTAGCGGGAATGAGCAGTTCTTC.

The V gene is TRBV28, the J gene TRBJ1-4; D is undetermined. Germline lookup yields CDR1 MDHEN and CDR2 SYDVKM. Trimming removed 4 bases at V and 8 bases at J, with 8 bases between. The CDR3 is 12 residues long. CDR3 in amino acids: CASSSIREKLFF. In nucleotides, the CDR3 is TGTGCCAGCAGTTCTATCAGGGAAAAACTGTTTTTT. Drawing the rest from reference TRBV28 and TRBJ1-4, the complete variable domain is DVKVTQSSRYLVKRTGEKVFLECVQDMDHENMFWYRQDPGLGLRLIYFSYDVKMKEKGDIPEGYSVSREKKERFSLILESASTNQTSMYLCASSSIREKLFFGSGTQLSVL.

This clone has a handful of counts. The J gene is TRBJ2-3, the V gene TRBV25-1, with 9 bases that match TRBD2. Losses at the gene ends were 8 bases for V and 0 bases for J; bases not matched to a gene: 6. This CDR3 has 15 amino acids. The germline V gene has CDR1 MGHDK and CDR2 SYGVNS. This CDR3 reads CASSRLADSTDTQYF. DNA of the CDR3: TGTGCCAGCTCGCGACTAGCGGATAGCACAGATACGCAGTATTTT.

This chain connects TRBV4-1 to TRBJ2-7; TRBD2 matches at 12 bases. Looked up from germline, CDR1 is MGHRA and CDR2 is YSYEKL. CDR3 length: 15 residues. Trimming removed 5 bases from V and 4 bases from J; junction bases left unmatched: 6. The CDR3 loop is CASSSSSGRGYEQYF. Here the CDR3 DNA reads TGCGCCAGCAGCTCTTCTAGCGGGAGGGGATACGAGCAGTACTTC.

V usage is TRBV6-5 and J usage is TRBJ2-3; tentative D call: TRBD1 (6 bases). This CDR3 comprises 15 residues. Germline values: CDR1 MNHEY, CDR2 SVGAGI. Trimming took off 7 bases at V and 2 bases at J, with 16 bases between the two ends. CDR3 nucleotides: TGTGCCAGCACCTCACTCCGGGGACACACAGATACGCAGTATTTT. Its protein product is CASTSLRGHTDTQYF.

The chain carries TRBV6-5 and TRBJ2-4, with D maybe TRBD2 (7 bases). Deletions cut 5 bases from V and 8 bases from J, with 19 bases between. This CDR3 has 15 amino acids. Germline-derived CDR1 and CDR2 are MNHEY and SVGAGI. The CDR3 bases are TGTGCCAGCAGTCAGAGGGGGGGAGTAGCCGACATTCAGTACTTC. Translating it yields CASSQRGGVADIQYF.

The chain uses TRBV15 and TRBJ2-1; D perhaps matches TRBD2 (5 bases). Germline CDR1 LNHNV, CDR2 YYDKDF (reference sequence). V dropped 5 bases and J dropped 5 bases, with 10 bases sitting between them. This CDR3 is 13 amino acids long. CDR3: CATSGRLHNEQFF. Written as DNA, the CDR3 is TGTGCCACCAGCGGGAGACTCCACAATGAGCAGTTCTTC.

This sequence joins TRBV6-1 and TRBJ1-3; TRBD1 agrees at 7 bases. CDR1 is MNHNS and CDR2 is SASEGT in the germline V gene. Unmatched junction bases numbered 1, after V lost 0 bases and J lost 2 bases. The CDR3 loop spans 15 amino acids. The CDR3 sequence: CASSEAGTAGNTIYF. The CDR3 DNA reads as TGTGCCAGCAGTGAAGCAGGGACAGCTGGAAACACCATATATTTT.

The chain recombines TRBV27 with TRBJ2-1, with 8 positions matching TRBD2. The ends lost 3 bases at V and 6 bases at J; junction bases unmatched: 4. The CDR3 sequence is 14 residues long. Germline values: CDR1 MNHEY, CDR2 SMNVEV (reference sequence). The CDR3, as DNA: TGTGCCAGCAGTTTCGGCGGGAGGCCCAATGAGCAGTTCTTC. Residues: CASSFGGRPNEQFF.

The chain uses TRBV11-2 and TRBJ1-5, with TRBD1 as a possible D gene (5 bases). V was shortened by 8 bases and J by 4 bases, with 15 bases between the two germline ends. CDR3 length: 14 residues. Germline CDR1 SGHAT, CDR2 FQNNGV. CDR3 nucleotide sequence: TGTGCCAGCCCCCCGGGGGGGAGGAATCAGCCCCAGCATTTT. Encoded protein: CASPPGGRNQPQHF. Supplemented by reference TRBV11-2 and TRBJ1-5, the full variable domain reads EAGVAQSPRYKIIEKRQSVAFWCNPISGHATLYWYQQILGQGPKLLIQFQNNGVVDDSQLPKDRFSAERLKGVDSTLKIQPAKLEDSAVYLCASPPGGRNQPQHFGDGTRLSIL.

This chain joins TRBV5-4 and TRBJ1-4, with TRBD1 matching 7 bases. Germline-derived CDR1 and CDR2 are SGHNT and YYREEE (reference sequence). The V and J ends lost 3 bases and 7 bases, in that order; junction bases with no gene match: 6. The CDR3 is 14 residues long. The DNA for the CDR3 is TGTGCCAGCAGCTACGACAGGGCGGGTGAAAAACTGTTTTTT. It yields the protein CASSYDRAGEKLFF.

This sequence joins TRBV19 and TRBJ2-7; 9 bases agree with TRBD1. V dropped 4 bases and J dropped 6; count of bases not matched to a gene: 10. Germline assignment: CDR1 LNHDA and CDR2 SQIVND (reference sequence). CDR3 length: 15 residues. CDR3 nucleotide sequence: TGTGCCAGTAGTACCCTGGGACAGGGCCTCTTCGAGCAGTACTTC. Its protein product is CASSTLGQGLFEQYF.

This rearrangement joins TRBV19 to TRBJ2-3, with 11 positions matching TRBD2. The CDR3 has 14 residues. J lost 3 bases, V lost 7 bases, and 3 bases had no gene match. From germline, CDR1 is LNHDA and CDR2 SQIVND (reference sequence). The CDR3, as DNA: TGTGCCAGTACGCTAGCGGGGGGTACAGATACGCAGTATTTT. This sequence encodes CASTLAGGTDTQYF.

This sequence joins TRBV5-1 and TRBJ2-7, with unresolved D. The germline gives CDR1 SGHRS, CDR2 YFSETQ. The CDR3 loop spans 14 amino acids. With 0 bases removed from V and 3 bases from J, the gap between germline ends came to 10 bases. As DNA, the CDR3 is TGCGCCAGCAGCTTGGAGCCCACCATCTACGAGCAGTACTTC. Protein product: CASSLEPTIYEQYF.

This clone showed up just a few times. This chain joins TRBV5-1 and TRBJ2-2; 11 positions match TRBD1. The CDR3 length is 14 residues. V lost 4 bases and J lost 9; bases outside the gene matches: 5. From germline, CDR1 is SGHRS and CDR2 YFSETQ. The CDR3 nucleotides are TGCGCCAGCAGCCCCGGGACAGGGGGGCGGGAGCTGTTTTTT. Translation gives CASSPGTGGRELFF.

The V call is TRBV7-9, the J call TRBJ2-7; 8 bases fit TRBD1. This CDR3 has 16 amino acids. J gave up 2 bases and V 5 bases, and 11 bases lay outside the gene matches. Germline V gene lookup returns CDR1 SEHNR and CDR2 FQNEAQ (reference sequence). The CDR3 here is CASSPERTGTTYEQYF. The DNA for the CDR3 is TGTGCCAGCAGCCCCGAAAGGACAGGGACCACCTACGAGCAGTACTTC. Combining the CDR3 with reference TRBV7-9 and TRBJ2-7 gives the whole variable domain DTGVSQNPRHKITKRGQNVTFRCDPISEHNRLYWYRQTLGQGPEFLTYFQNEAQLEKSRLLSDRFSAERPKGSFSTLEIQRTEQGDSAMYLCASSPERTGTTYEQYFGPGTRLTVT.

The chain joins TRBV28 to TRBJ2-7; 11 bases are a match to TRBD1. The CDR3 covers 14 residues. Germline V gene sequence: CDR1 MDHEN, CDR2 SYDVKM. V was pared by 6 bases and J by 5 bases, with 6 bases of the junction left unmatched. The CDR3 DNA reads TGTGCCAGCAGGGCCGGGACAGGGGGTAACGAGCAGTACTTC. It translates to CASRAGTGGNEQYF.

The J gene is TRBJ2-1, the V gene TRBV2, with TRBD2 as a possible D gene (5 bases). Germline loops: CDR1 SNHLY, CDR2 FYNNEI. Between the trimmed V and J ends, which lost 4 bases and 3 bases, there was a span of 10 bases. The CDR3 is made up of 14 amino acids. The CDR3 DNA reads as TGTGCCAGCAGTGGGTCGGACTTCTACAATGAGCAGTTCTTC. It specifies CASSGSDFYNEQFF.

This clone has just one count. The chain is built from TRBV9 and TRBJ2-1; TRBD2 matches 15 bases. This CDR3 has 17 residues. Germline CDR1 SGDLS, CDR2 YYNGEE. J gave up 2 bases and V 3 bases, and 3 bases lay outside the gene matches. The CDR3 DNA sequence: TGTGCCAGCAGCGGGACTAGCGGGAGGGGGGCCTACAATGAGCAGTTCTTC. This sequence encodes CASSGTSGRGAYNEQFF.

The V gene is TRBV19, the J gene TRBJ2-1, with a weak D call TRBD2 (6 bases). The germline CDR1 and CDR2 sequences are LNHDA and SQIVND (reference sequence). The CDR3 contains 11 residues. Trimming left V 7 bases short and J 10 bases short, with 11 bases between. The CDR3, as DNA: TGTGCCAGTATCGCGGGACGGGAGCAGTTCTTC. It is translated as CASIAGREQFF.

The genes are TRBV7-9 and TRBJ2-7, with TRBD2 matching 11 bases. Trimming cost V 4 bases and J 4 bases; bases outside gene matches: 6. This CDR3 region has 15 residues. Germline V gives CDR1 SEHNR, CDR2 FQNEAQ (reference sequence). As DNA, the CDR3 is TGTGCCAGCAGCTCTAGCGGGGGGACCCTTTACGAGCAGTACTTC. It encodes CASSSSGGTLYEQYF.

The CDR3 reads CASSEYWTETQYF. In DNA, the CDR3 is TGTGCCAGCAGTGAATACTGGACTGAGACCCAGTACTTC. The chain has TRBV6-1 and TRBJ2-5; a possible D gene is TRBD2 (5 bases). The ends were cut back, 2 bases at V and 5 bases at J, with 9 bases in the middle. CDR1 and CDR2 (germline): MNHNS, SASEGT. This CDR3 has 13 residues.